The rows below give T cell receptor beta chains drawn from one sample of a study of response to subunit inactivated influenza vaccine. TCRdb analysed the RT-PCR reads with MiXCR anew, one entry per CDR3 protein. This sample carries 750,000 to 850,000 distinct CDR3 sequences, approximately 18% of them seen once, and the ten largest clones take approximately 11%. The sample consisted of PBMCs from blood, taken roughly 5 days after vaccination. These receptors were obtained from a man over 45 who received an inactivated influenza vaccine. The CDR3 runs from the conserved cysteine through the conserved F or W. Fields, in order: J gene, V gene, clone size, D gene, CDR3 protein, CDR3 DNA. A D gene is named only where the DNA matches it firmly. Clone size is given for some rows only: seen once, a few or many times, or a class if the clone is expanded.

TRBJ1-2 TRBV10-3 many . CAISESRNYGYTF TGTGCCATCAGTGAATCCAGGAACTATGGCTACACCTTC
TRBJ1-2 TRBV20-1 . . CSTSEDNYGYAF TGCAGTACCAGCGAGGATAACTATGGCTACGCCTTC
TRBJ2-1 TRBV12-3/TRBV12-4 . . CASTPSRLATNEQFF TGTGCCAGCACCCCGTCCCGGCTAGCTACCAATGAGCAGTTCTTC
TRBJ2-7 TRBV6-5 . . CASSFQGTEQYF TGTGCCAGCAGTTTTCAGGGAACCGAGCAGTACTTC
TRBJ2-6 TRBV7-2 few . CASSPDIYGANVLTF TGTGCCAGCAGCCCCGACATCTATGGGGCCAACGTCCTGACTTTC
TRBJ2-7 TRBV20-1 few TRBD2 CSAIRGTISYEQYF TGCAGTGCTATCCGGGGGACTATCTCCTACGAGCAGTACTTC
TRBJ1-1 TRBV25-1 . . CASRQHMNTEAFF TGTGCCAGCAGACAGCATATGAACACTGAAGCTTTCTTT
TRBJ2-5 TRBV10-3 . . CAISDSALADETQYF TGTGCCATCAGTGACTCCGCGCTGGCGGATGAGACCCAGTACTTC
TRBJ2-3 TRBV25-1 few . CASKFTDTQYF TGTGCCAGCAAATTTACCGATACGCAGTATTTT
TRBJ2-4 TRBV12-3/TRBV12-4 . TRBD1 CASGTGLVAKNIQYF TGTGCCAGCGGGACAGGGCTTGTAGCCAAAAACATTCAGTACTTC
TRBJ2-7 TRBV6-2/TRBV6-3 . . CASSKWGYEQYF TGTGCCAGCAGTAAGTGGGGCTACGAGCAGTACTTC
TRBJ1-3 TRBV7-8 many TRBD1 CASSSADRGFGNTIYF TGTGCCAGCAGCTCAGCGGACAGGGGGTTCGGAAACACCATATATTTT
TRBJ2-1 TRBV3-1 few . CASSIYRQSSYNEQFF TGTGCCAGCAGTATCTACAGACAGAGCTCCTACAATGAGCAGTTCTTC
TRBJ2-1 TRBV24-1 . . CATSARGSYNEQFF TGTGCCACCAGTGCCAGGGGCTCCTACAATGAGCAGTTCTTC
TRBJ1-6 TRBV20-1 few TRBD1 CSARDTGGVYNSPLHF TGCAGTGCTAGAGATACAGGGGGCGTCTATAATTCACCCCTCCACTTT
TRBJ2-5 TRBV9 many . CASSVAGTRRETQYF TGTGCCAGCAGCGTAGCCGGGACAAGAAGAGAGACCCAGTACTTC
TRBJ2-7 TRBV7-8 . . CASSLRTDFYEQYF TGTGCCAGCAGCCTTCGGACCGACTTCTACGAGCAGTACTTC
TRBJ2-1 TRBV6-5 few . CASSYRGGTTANEQFF TGTGCCAGCAGTTACCGAGGCGGGACAACGGCCAATGAGCAGTTCTTC
TRBJ1-1 TRBV7-2 . TRBD1 CASRRDRGSNTEAFF TGTGCCAGCCGCCGGGACAGGGGCTCGAACACTGAAGCTTTCTTT
TRBJ2-1 TRBV3-1 . . CASSQDQGLISYNEQFF TGTGCCAGCAGCCAAGATCAAGGCCTCATCTCCTACAATGAGCAGTTCTTC
TRBJ1-5 TRBV7-9 . . CASSSHRVGDQPQHF TGTGCCAGCAGCTCCCACAGGGTTGGTGATCAGCCCCAGCATTTT
TRBJ2-5 TRBV29-1 few TRBD1 CSVVYAGGIETQYF TGCAGCGTTGTATATGCAGGGGGCATAGAGACCCAGTACTTC
TRBJ2-3 TRBV20-1 many . CSARRNPDTQYF TGCAGTGCTAGGAGAAACCCCGATACGCAGTATTTT
TRBJ2-7 TRBV6-1 . TRBD2 CASRQVVGGSSYEQYF TGTGCCAGCAGACAGGTAGTTGGCGGGAGCTCCTACGAGCAGTACTTC
TRBJ2-1 TRBV10-3 . TRBD2 CAIGGLAGGNEQFF TGTGCCATCGGGGGACTAGCGGGGGGTAATGAGCAGTTCTTC
TRBJ2-7 TRBV15 . . CATSIGTELYEQYF TGTGCCACCAGCATCGGGACTGAACTCTACGAGCAGTACTTC
TRBJ2-7 TRBV5-1 . . CASSSEPPGSYEQYF TGCGCCAGCAGCTCAGAGCCGCCGGGGTCCTACGAGCAGTACTTC
TRBJ2-1 TRBV29-1 many TRBD2 CSVNGREGRNEQFF TGCAGCGTTAATGGGCGGGAGGGCCGAAATGAGCAGTTCTTC
TRBJ1-1 TRBV5-1 few . CASSSPGRTEAFF TGCGCCAGCAGCTCACCCGGGAGGACTGAAGCTTTCTTT
TRBJ2-7 TRBV10-3 many . CAISESKGGHEQYF TGTGCCATCAGTGAGTCTAAGGGAGGACACGAGCAGTACTTC
TRBJ2-7 TRBV11-2 . . CASSLLWLGTQQYF TGTGCCAGCAGCTTACTATGGTTGGGGACGCAACAGTACTTC
TRBJ2-7 TRBV20-1 many TRBD2 CSASPTSGPYEQYF TGCAGTGCTAGTCCGACTAGCGGCCCCTACGAGCAGTACTTC
TRBJ2-7 TRBV7-6 . . CASSQSQGPPYEQYF TGTGCCAGCAGCCAATCCCAGGGGCCCCCCTACGAGCAGTACTTC
TRBJ2-2 TRBV6-1 . . CASRENTLTGELFF TGTGCCAGCAGGGAAAATACATTGACCGGGGAGCTGTTTTTT
TRBJ2-7 TRBV15 . . CATSRGRQGVGEQYF TGTGCCACCAGCAGAGGAAGGCAGGGAGTTGGGGAGCAGTACTTC
TRBJ2-6 TRBV3-1 . . CASSPPRQGPSGANVLTF TGTGCCAGCAGCCCCCCCCGTCAGGGGCCCTCTGGGGCCAACGTCCTGACTTTC
TRBJ2-3 TRBV5-1 . . CASSRPDQRADTQYF TGCGCCAGCAGTCGGCCCGATCAGCGGGCAGATACGCAGTATTTT
TRBJ1-2 TRBV20-1 . . CSAGRGFDGYTF TGCAGTGCCGGGAGGGGTTTCGATGGCTACACCTTC
TRBJ2-1 TRBV7-7 . . CASSLDRGAIQFF TGTGCTAGCAGCTTAGATCGGGGGGCCATACAGTTCTTC